The clone carrying this TCR beta chain was seen many times. Antigen specificity is unknown. All donors came from Russia, were Caucasian and healthy, and spanned ages roughly 6 to 100. The record originates from a study of blood T cells in healthy people across ages. The authors ran a second PCR of roughly 6 to 12 cycles using a sample-barcoded 5' primer and a J-beta primer mix. A tag from a template-switch adaptor with 12 random nucleotides marked each cDNA molecule. TCRdb analysed the 5' RACE reads with MiXCR anew, one entry per CDR3 protein. In the table there are some 640,000 distinct CDR3 sequences, around 45% of which are singletons. Study-wide points: A strong correlation was found between TCR beta diversity and the percentage of naive T cells. Roughly linearly, TCR beta diversity per million T cells fell as age increased.

The receptor was derived from a woman aged 55-70 years in good health. Material for sequencing was blood.

CDR3 region: CASSLNTGGETQYF. CDR3 nucleotides: TGTGCCAGCAGTCTTAATACAGGGGGAGAGACCCAGTACTTC. The rearrangement joins TRBV7-9 to TRBJ2-5; 8 nucleotides match TRBD1. The CDR3 contains 14 residues. Germline lookup yields CDR1 SEHNR and CDR2 FQNEAQ (reference sequence). Unmatched junction bases numbered 7, after V lost 6 bases and J lost 4 bases. The variable domain in full, with the rest retrieved from reference TRBV7-9 and TRBJ2-5, is DTGVSQNPRHKITKRGQNVTFRCDPISEHNRLYWYRQTLGQGPEFLTYFQNEAQLEKSRLLSDRFSAERPKGSFSTLEIQRTEQGDSAMYLCASSLNTGGETQYFGPGTRLLVL.